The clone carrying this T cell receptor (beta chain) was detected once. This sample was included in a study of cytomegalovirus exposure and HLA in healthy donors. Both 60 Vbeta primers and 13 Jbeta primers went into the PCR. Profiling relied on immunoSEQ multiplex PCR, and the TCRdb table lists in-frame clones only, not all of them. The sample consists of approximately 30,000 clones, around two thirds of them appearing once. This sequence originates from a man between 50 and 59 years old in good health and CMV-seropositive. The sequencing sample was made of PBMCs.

The CDR3 DNA follows: TGTGCCACCAGCAGGCTATGGGAGACCCAGTACTTC. Its protein product is CATSRLWETQYF. V and J are TRBV15 and TRBJ2-5, with unresolved D. Looked up from germline, CDR1 is LNHNV and CDR2 is YYDKDF (reference sequence). The CDR3 covers 12 residues. The V and J ends lost 3 bases and 5 bases respectively, with 7 bases between them. Drawing the rest from reference TRBV15 and TRBJ2-5, the complete variable domain is DAMVIQNPRYQVTQFGKPVTLSCSQTLNHNVMYWYQQKSSQAPKLLFHYYDKDFNNEADTPDNFQSRRPNTSFCFLDIRSPGLGDTAMYLCATSRLWETQYFGPGTRLLVL.